The 27 T cell receptor beta chains below were found in one sample sequenced in a study of T cell repertoires in cytomegalovirus infection. From the reads, TCRdb called clonotypes with MiXCR, one entry per CDR3 protein. Among roughly 280,000 distinct CDR3 sequences listed, less than 25% were seen once. No antigen is known for these receptors. This sample comprised cultured PBMCs, obtained from culture after CMV antigen stimulation. Receptors originate from a human donor in good health (CMV status not recorded). Some clones in this sample may be carry-over from other donors' samples.

This clonotype was recorded a few times. At one end the junction does not follow the germline gene, possibly because of a read error. The chain is built from TRBV19 and TRBJ2-2; D unresolved. CDR3 length equals 13 residues. The germline V gene encodes CDR1 LNHDA and CDR2 SQIVND (reference sequence). The CDR3: CASSIGNPGELFF. For the CDR3, the DNA is TGTGCCAGTAGTATAGGGAACCCCGGGGAGCTGTTTTTT.

This chain links TRBV7-2 with TRBJ1-1; maybe TRBD1 (5 bases). CDR1 is SGHTA, CDR2 FQGNSA, per germline. V shed 1 base and J shed 3 bases, with 12 bases lying between them. This CDR3 contains 15 residues. The CDR3 region has the DNA TGTGCCAGCAGCTTAGGTTGGGGCAGGTACACTGAAGCTTTCTTT. Translation: CASSLGWGRYTEAFF.

The sample holds many counts of this clonotype. CDR3 nucleotides: TGTGCCAGCAGTTTAACTGTCACCTGGCATGGCTACACCTTC. Translated: CASSLTVTWHGYTF. The chain employs TRBV7-2 and TRBJ1-2; the D is unclear. This CDR3 is 14 amino acids long. The germline V and J ends were trimmed by 6 bases and 6 bases, with 17 bases remaining between them. Germline V gives CDR1 SGHTA, CDR2 FQGNSA.

The chain couples TRBV4-3 to TRBJ1-2; TRBD1 might be the D (5 bases). Trimming took off 3 bases at V and 7 bases at J, with 9 bases between the two ends. There are 12 residues in the CDR3. Per the germline V gene, CDR1 is LGHNA and CDR2 is YSLEER. CDR3 sequence reads: CASSQGTSGYTF. For the CDR3, the DNA is TGCGCCAGCAGCCAGGGGACCTCTGGCTACACCTTC.

In its sample, this clonotype was seen a few times. The chain joins TRBV7-2 to TRBJ1-1; D is perhaps TRBD1 (6 bases). Germline CDR1 is SGHTA and CDR2 is FQGNSA. CDR3 length equals 13 residues. Trimming took off 8 bases at V and 1 base at J, with 11 bases between the two ends. The CDR3 is CASQGQRNTEAFF. The CDR3 DNA follows: TGTGCCAGCCAAGGACAGAGGAACACTGAAGCTTTCTTT.

The genes are TRBV6-5 and TRBJ2-3, with 9 bases identical to TRBD1. The CDR3 has 16 residues. The V and J ends lost 5 bases and 2 bases, in that order; junction bases with no gene match: 8. The germline V gene has CDR1 MNHEY and CDR2 SVGAGI. The CDR3 region is CASSLYRGRITDTQYF. DNA of the CDR3: TGTGCCAGCAGTCTATACAGGGGGCGAATCACAGATACGCAGTATTTT.

In this sample, this clonotype turned up many times. The J gene is TRBJ2-3, the V gene TRBV7-2; D might be TRBD2 (5 bases). The CDR3 loop spans 14 amino acids. With 2 bases removed from V and 4 bases from J, the gap between germline ends came to 10 bases. The germline V gene has CDR1 SGHTA and CDR2 FQGNSA. The CDR3 protein is CASSLSRGPDTQYF. CDR3 coding DNA: TGTGCCAGCAGCTTATCCCGAGGGCCAGATACGCAGTATTTT.

This sequence joins TRBV6-5 and TRBJ2-7, with D possibly matching TRBD1 (6 bases). CDR1 is MNHEY, CDR2 SVGAGI, per germline. The CDR3 has 12 amino acids. Trimming took off 2 bases at V and 5 bases at J, with 7 bases between the two ends. The CDR3 DNA reads as TGTGCCAGCAGTTACGCAGGGGACGAGCAGTACTTC. Translated, it gives CASSYAGDEQYF.

This clonotype was detected ten times or more. This chain links TRBV12-3 or TRBV12-4 with TRBJ2-6, with D uncertain. With 5 bases removed from V and 10 bases from J, the gap between germline ends came to 15 bases. CDR3 length: 14 residues. The chain's CDR3 is CASSLRSSGNVLTF. CDR3 DNA sequence: TGTGCCAGCAGTCTTCGATCGAGTGGAAACGTCCTGACTTTC.

This clonotype has a count of ten or more. This chain connects TRBV6-2 or TRBV6-3 to TRBJ2-1; D possibly corresponds to TRBD2 (6 bases). Looked up from germline, CDR1 is MNHEY and CDR2 is SVGEGT. The CDR3 loop spans 14 amino acids. V gave up 2 bases and J gave up 3 bases, with 8 bases separating them. CDR3 sequence: CASSYGTDYNEQFF. In DNA, the CDR3 is TGTGCCAGCAGTTACGGGACTGACTACAATGAGCAGTTCTTC.

This sequence joins TRBV19 and TRBJ2-3; the match to TRBD1 covers 7 bases. Trimming cost V 5 bases and J 2 bases; bases outside gene matches: 4. Germline values: CDR1 LNHDA, CDR2 SQIVND (reference sequence). This CDR3 is built from 14 residues. The CDR3 is CASSETGSTDTQYF. CDR3 nucleotide sequence: TGTGCCAGTAGTGAGACAGGGTCCACAGATACGCAGTATTTT.

This clonotype was recorded a few times. The chain has TRBV10-3 and TRBJ2-3, with TRBD1 matching over 8 bases. Germline CDR1 reads ENHRY; CDR2 reads SYGVKD. Trimming cost V 3 bases and J 1 base; bases outside gene matches: 6. The length of the CDR3 is 16 residues. The CDR3 bases are TGTGCCATCAGTGAAAGGACAGGGTCGGGCACAGATACGCAGTATTTT. As protein: CAISERTGSGTDTQYF.

The chain joins TRBV7-8 to TRBJ2-5; 15 bases fit TRBD2. CDR3 length equals 16 residues. Germline-derived CDR1 and CDR2 are SGHVS and FQNEAQ. V trimming: 4 bases; J trimming: 5 bases; junction bases outside the gene matches: 5. The CDR3 nucleotides read TGTGCCAGCAGCTCAGGGGGGACTAGCGGGAGGGAGACCCAGTACTTC. This codes for CASSSGGTSGRETQYF.

This clonotype was recorded a few times. The chain couples TRBV4-3 to TRBJ2-1, with a possible D match to TRBD2 (5 bases). Trimming removed 0 bases from V and 0 bases from J, with 21 bases in between. CDR1 is LGHNA and CDR2 is YSLEER in the germline V gene. The CDR3 consists of 20 residues. CDR3 amino acids: CASSQDPSIPGSPSYNEQFF. The CDR3 DNA is TGCGCCAGCAGCCAAGATCCGTCAATCCCGGGGAGCCCCTCCTACAATGAGCAGTTCTTC.

In this sample, this clonotype turned up many times. The chain links TRBV12-3 or TRBV12-4 to TRBJ2-1; maybe TRBD2 (6 bases). V shed 8 bases and J shed 7 bases, with 21 bases lying between them. This CDR3 region has 15 residues. This CDR3 is CASAPSSGGRNEQFF. The CDR3, as DNA: TGTGCCAGCGCTCCATCGTCCGGAGGGAGAAATGAGCAGTTCTTC.

In this sample, this clonotype turned up many times. This chain uses TRBV12-3 or TRBV12-4 with TRBJ2-2; TRBD1 might be the D (5 bases). V lost 6 bases and J lost 8, with 13 bases in between. This CDR3 contains 13 residues. The CDR3 loop reads CASSPGPGGELFF. DNA for the CDR3: TGTGCCAGCAGCCCAGGGCCCGGAGGGGAGCTGTTTTTT.

This clonotype was seen many times. The chain is built from TRBV7-8 and TRBJ2-7; 14 positions agree with TRBD2. The V gene's germline CDR1 is SGHVS and CDR2 FQNEAQ. With 1 base clipped from V and 6 bases from J, the junction kept 8 bases outside the gene matches. This CDR3 comprises 17 residues. CDR3 in amino acids: CASSLVQAGTSGSEQYF. In DNA, the CDR3 is TGTGCCAGCAGCTTAGTTCAAGCCGGGACTAGCGGGAGCGAGCAGTACTTC. The full variable domain, rest sourced from reference TRBV7-8 and TRBJ2-7, is GAGVSQSPRYKVAKRGQDVALRCDPISGHVSLFWYQQALGQGPEFLTYFQNEAQLDKSGLPSDRFFAERPEGSVSTLKIQRTQQEDSAVYLCASSLVQAGTSGSEQYFGPGTRLTVT.

This clonotype was seen at least ten times. The rearrangement uses TRBV7-2 and TRBJ2-3; possible D gene TRBD1, 6 bases. V gave up 4 bases and J gave up 6 bases, with 11 bases separating them. The germline gives CDR1 SGHTA, CDR2 FQGNSA. The length of the CDR3 is 13 residues. The CDR3 loop is CASSSLDRDTQYF. CDR3 bases: TGTGCCAGCAGCTCCCTAGACAGGGATACGCAGTATTTT.

The gene calls are TRBV9 and TRBJ2-7, with D unclear. Germline-derived CDR1 and CDR2 are SGDLS and YYNGEE. V gave up 2 bases and J gave up 6 bases, with 12 bases separating them. This CDR3 is 13 amino acids long. The CDR3 nucleotides are TGTGCCAGCAGCGTGGGATTACTCTCCGAGCAGTACTTC. Its protein is CASSVGLLSEQYF.

This clonotype was seen repeatedly, ten times or more. The chain joins TRBV7-2 to TRBJ1-2; TRBD1 is a possible D gene (6 bases). The CDR3 has 14 amino acids. Germline V gene lookup returns CDR1 SGHTA and CDR2 FQGNSA. V lost 3 bases to trimming and J lost 5 bases, with 13 bases between them. CDR3 residues: CASSFGRDIYGYTF. CDR3 in DNA: TGTGCCAGCAGCTTCGGCCGGGACATTTATGGCTACACCTTC.

This rearrangement joins TRBV6-5 to TRBJ2-3, with 8 nucleotides matching TRBD2. Germline lookup yields CDR1 MNHEY and CDR2 SVGAGI. The ends lost 1 base at V and 4 bases at J; junction bases unmatched: 7. The CDR3 has 16 residues. This chain's CDR3 is CASSYYSGGESDTQYF. CDR3 in DNA: TGTGCCAGCAGTTACTATTCCGGGGGGGAGTCAGATACGCAGTATTTT.

The V and J genes are TRBV28 and TRBJ1-5; 8 bases align to TRBD1. From germline, CDR1 is MDHEN and CDR2 SYDVKM. CDR3 size: 15 residues. Germline trimming cut 2 bases from V and 6 bases from J; bases unmatched to any gene: 6. The CDR3 here is CASSLRDRRLQPQHF. The CDR3 DNA is TGTGCCAGCAGTTTACGGGACAGGAGACTTCAGCCCCAGCATTTT. Combining the CDR3 with reference TRBV28 and TRBJ1-5 gives the whole variable domain DVKVTQSSRYLVKRTGEKVFLECVQDMDHENMFWYRQDPGLGLRLIYFSYDVKMKEKGDIPEGYSVSREKKERFSLILESASTNQTSMYLCASSLRDRRLQPQHFGDGTRLSIL.

Many counts were recorded for this clonotype. This sequence joins TRBV7-2 and TRBJ2-5; D gene uncertain. The CDR3 runs to 13 residues. Germline assignment: CDR1 SGHTA and CDR2 FQGNSA. The V and J ends lost 5 bases and 3 bases respectively, with 10 bases between them. The CDR3 nucleotides are TGTGCCAGCAGCCGCTACTACGAAGAGACCCAGTACTTC. Residues: CASSRYYEETQYF.

There are a few counts of this clonotype. The chain joins TRBV10-3 to TRBJ2-4; D is perhaps TRBD2 (5 bases). The CDR3 consists of 13 residues. Trimming removed 7 bases at V and 6 bases at J, with 13 bases between. The germline V gene encodes CDR1 ENHRY and CDR2 SYGVKD. This CDR3 reads CAIKTTPGNIQYF. CDR3 bases: TGTGCCATCAAGACTACCCCTGGAAACATTCAGTACTTC.

V gene TRBV6-5 combines with J gene TRBJ2-4; TRBD1 aligns across 8 bases. CDR3 length: 16 residues. The V gene's germline CDR1 is MNHEY and CDR2 SVGAGI. Losses at the gene ends were 6 bases for V and 0 bases for J; bases not matched to a gene: 7. The CDR3 DNA sequence: TGTGCCAGCAGCCTGCCGACAGGGGAAGCCAAAAACATTCAGTACTTC. Translation: CASSLPTGEAKNIQYF.

This clonotype has just a few counts. The chain couples TRBV20-1 to TRBJ1-2; D call uncertain. The germline gives CDR1 DFQATT, CDR2 SNEGSKA (reference sequence). V lost 0 bases and J lost 2, with 10 bases in between. CDR3 length: 14 amino acids. The CDR3 region has the DNA TGCAGTGCTAGAGATCCAGTCCGGAACTATGGCTACACCTTC. It is translated as CSARDPVRNYGYTF.

The chain employs TRBV24-1 and TRBJ1-5; D uncertain. The CDR3 extends over 14 amino acids. Trimming cost V 5 bases and J 2 bases, with 9 bases left between them. Per germline, CDR1 KGHDR and CDR2 SFDVKD. The CDR3 sequence is CATSVGSGNQPQHF. CDR3 coding DNA: TGTGCCACCAGTGTCGGCTCAGGCAATCAGCCCCAGCATTTT.